One and the same sample provided the 7 T cell receptor beta chains below, sequenced in a study of OX40 agonist ivuxolimab in advanced cancers. Data came from immunoSEQ multiplex PCR; TCRdb stores just in-frame clones and leaves some out. In the table there are about 93,000 clones, roughly 91% of which are singletons. The sample was CD4+ or CD8+ T cells sorted from blood, taken in a trial of the OX40 agonist ivuxolimab. Receptors originate from an adult with an advanced solid tumor such as melanoma, head and neck, liver or kidney cancer.

V gene TRBV19 combines with J gene TRBJ2-7, with 9 bases fitting TRBD2. This CDR3 has 15 amino acids. J was trimmed by 2 bases and V by 2 bases; bases with no gene match: 4. Germline V gene data show CDR1 as LNHDA and CDR2 as SQIVND (reference sequence). DNA of the CDR3: TGTGCCAGTAGTATAATGGCGGGAGGGCCCTACGAGCAGTACTTC. This gives the protein CASSIMAGGPYEQYF.

This chain joins TRBV7-8 and TRBJ1-5, with D unresolved. In germline, CDR1 is SGHVS, CDR2 FQNEAQ. The ends were cut back, 0 bases at V and 6 bases at J, with 12 bases in the middle. This CDR3 is 15 amino acids long. The CDR3 reads CASSLALYDPQPQHF. In nucleotides, the CDR3 is TGTGCCAGCAGCTTAGCTCTATACGATCCTCAGCCCCAGCATTTT. Looking up the rest from reference TRBV7-8 and TRBJ1-5 gives the full variable domain: GAGVSQSPRYKVAKRGQDVALRCDPISGHVSLFWYQQALGQGPEFLTYFQNEAQLDKSGLPSDRFFAERPEGSVSTLKIQRTQQEDSAVYLCASSLALYDPQPQHFGDGTRLSIL.

V and J are TRBV5-4 and TRBJ2-6, with D perhaps being TRBD1 or TRBD2 (5 bases each). Trimming shortened V by 5 bases and J by 0 bases, and 15 bases separated the two germline ends. Per the germline V gene, CDR1 is SGHNT and CDR2 is YYREEE (reference sequence). CDR3 size: 17 residues. The CDR3 nucleotides are TGTGCCAGCAGGAGTCCCTCCGGGGCCTCTGGGGCCAACGTCCTGACTTTC. It specifies CASRSPSGASGANVLTF.

V is TRBV7-2 and J is TRBJ2-5; no clear D gene. CDR3 length: 13 amino acids. V lost 5 bases, J lost 5 bases, and 12 bases lay in between. In germline, CDR1 is SGHTA, CDR2 FQGNSA. CDR3 nucleotides: TGTGCCAGCAGCGTACTCATCGATGAGACCCAGTACTTC. This sequence encodes CASSVLIDETQYF.

This chain joins TRBV4-1 and TRBJ2-2, with D possibly being TRBD1 or TRBD2 (5 bases each). The CDR3 is made up of 15 amino acids. Germline CDR1 and CDR2: MGHRA and YSYEKL. With 1 base removed from V and 4 bases from J, the gap between germline ends came to 10 bases. The CDR3 nucleotides read TGCGCCAGCAGCCAAGGGGGACCGATCACCGGGGAGCTGTTTTTT. Translated: CASSQGGPITGELFF.

This chain connects TRBV27 to TRBJ2-4; 9 bases are a match to TRBD1. This CDR3 contains 16 residues. V dropped 5 bases and J dropped 7; count of bases not matched to a gene: 12. Germline assignment: CDR1 MNHEY and CDR2 SMNVEV (reference sequence). CDR3 amino acids: CASSRPDGQGRNIQYF. The DNA for the CDR3 is TGTGCCAGCAGTAGACCAGACGGACAGGGGAGGAACATTCAGTACTTC.

The J gene is TRBJ2-7, the V gene TRBV11-3; D ambiguous. This CDR3 comprises 12 residues. Germline V gene lookup returns CDR1 SGHNT and CDR2 YENEEA. V shed 1 base and J shed 6 bases, with 7 bases lying between them. In nucleotides, the CDR3 is TGTGCCAGCAGCTTAGGGTCCACCGAGCAGTACTTC. Translation: CASSLGSTEQYF.